Reported below is one T cell receptor beta chain. Its antigen target is currently unknown. The record has no base qualities; no much larger clone is one base away. This sample is drawn from a study of blood T cell repertoires in COVID-19 (dated by TCRdb to 2018 to 2020). With regard to the full study: Samples from collaborators originated in the United States, Italy and Spain and spanned both the acute and convalescent phases of COVID-19. The material from the prospective study consisted of cDNA or gDNA derived from T cells, B-cell-depleted T cells, or PBMCs. Subjects who had been exposed to COVID-19, were actively infected with it, or had recovered from it provided the deeply sampled blood TCRbeta repertoires that made up the dataset. Samples were obtained from the ongoing ImmuneRACE study (first 160 participants) and from 1,254 subjects provided by 6 global collaborators. Where available, HLA class I and class II types were obtained from metadata supplied by the sample provider rather than from assay-based typing. Sample metadata almost always included a de-identified subject ID, COVID-19 status, age in years and sex. The repertoires were made available in a free public database intended to serve as a resource for research on the immune response to SARS-CoV-2. Results and caveats for the whole study, not just this receptor: How much clinical and demographic metadata was included differed by source and by participant, and the metadata was provided uncurated.

Collaborating institutions collected whole blood in K2EDTA tubes following their own protocols. For TCRbeta analysis, collaborator samples were shipped as frozen whole blood, as isolated PBMCs, or as DNA extracted from either sample type. Trimming at the junction amounts to 4 bases on V and 6 bases on J, and the germline ends lie 6 bases apart. The CDR3, cysteine through phenylalanine, is 11 amino acids long. The sequence is cut down to CDR3 DNA, 33 bases in frame from base 1. TCRbeta CDR3 regions were amplified from genomic DNA using the immunoSEQ Assay, a bias-controlled multiplex PCR. As for the original processing: The number of nucleated cells in each sample was estimated by amplification of reference gene primers within the assay. Sequence reads were collapsed and filtered to measure the absolute abundance of every unique TCRbeta CDR3 rearrangement. Productive Simpson clonality was computed per sample as the square root of Simpson's diversity index over productive rearrangements. Entries here come from immuneACCESS through TCRdb and include only in-frame sequences with V and J called. Some clones fail to appear in such tables; in the studies checked, an unresolved V gene covers under half of the shortfall, and the cause of the remainder is unknown. V and J calls and clone size come straight from that table; D and trimming were deduced from the DNA. Across this sample there are 140,000 to 150,000 clones, with 84% seen only once. The leading ten clones occupy more than 8.5% of the sample.

The receptor was derived from a man aged 55 to 70 with active or convalescent COVID-19. Sequencing used peripheral blood. The chain is assembled from TRBV12-3 or TRBV12-4 and TRBJ2-5, and the D gene may be TRBD1, 5 bases matching. This receptor has the CDR3 CASSSGKTQYF. At the DNA level, the sequence is TGTGCCAGCAGTTCAGGGAAGACCCAGTACTTC.